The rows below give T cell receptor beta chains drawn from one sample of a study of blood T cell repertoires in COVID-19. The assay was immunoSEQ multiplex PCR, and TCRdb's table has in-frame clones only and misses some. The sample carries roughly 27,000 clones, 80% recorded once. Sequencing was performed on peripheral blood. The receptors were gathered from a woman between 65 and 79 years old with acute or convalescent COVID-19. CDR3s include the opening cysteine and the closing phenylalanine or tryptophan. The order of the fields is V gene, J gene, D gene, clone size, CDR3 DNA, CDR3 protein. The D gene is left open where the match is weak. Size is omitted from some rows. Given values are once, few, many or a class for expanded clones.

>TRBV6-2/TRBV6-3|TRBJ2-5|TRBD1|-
TGTGCCAGCAGCCTACTTGACAGGGGGCAAGAGACCCAGTACTTC
CASSLLDRGQETQYF
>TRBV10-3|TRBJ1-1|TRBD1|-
TGTGCCATCACCCCGGGACAGGGAGGATACTTTGAAGCTTTCTTT
CAITPGQGGYFEAFF
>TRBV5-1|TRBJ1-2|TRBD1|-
TGCGCCAGCAGCTGGACCGACACAGGGGTCGGTGACTATGGCTACACCTTC
CASSWTDTGVGDYGYTF
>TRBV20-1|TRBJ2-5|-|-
TGCAGTGGACAGTTAGAAGAGACCCAGTACTTC
CSGQLEETQYF
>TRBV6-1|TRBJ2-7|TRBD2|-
TGTGCCAGCAGTGTGGCTAGCGGGAGGGAAGGGTACGAGCAGTACTTC
CASSVASGREGYEQYF
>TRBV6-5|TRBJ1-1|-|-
TGTGCCAGCAGTTACTCGTCAGGGGCGCGGACTGAAGCTTTCTTT
CASSYSSGARTEAFF
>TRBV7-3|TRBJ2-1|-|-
TGTGCCAGCAGCTTAAGTAGCCTCAACTACAATGAGCAGTTCTTC
CASSLSSLNYNEQFF
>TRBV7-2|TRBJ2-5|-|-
TGTGCCAGCAGCTTAGCGTGGCCGGAGACCCAGTACTTC
CASSLAWPETQYF
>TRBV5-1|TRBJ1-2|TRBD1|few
TGCGCCAGCAGCTTCGGACAGGGGGCTTTTGATGGCTACACCTTC
CASSFGQGAFDGYTF
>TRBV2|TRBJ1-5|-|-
TGTGCCAGCAGTGAAAGAGGGTTCGGTCAGCCCCAGCATTTT
CASSERGFGQPQHF
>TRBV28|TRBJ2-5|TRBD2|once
TGTGCCAGCAGTCTCTGGACTAGCGGGGTGACTCAAGAGACCCAGTACTTC
CASSLWTSGVTQETQYF
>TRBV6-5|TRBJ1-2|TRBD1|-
TGTGCCAGCAGTTTCGACAGGGTGGACGGCTACACCTTC
CASSFDRVDGYTF
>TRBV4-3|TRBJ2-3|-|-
TGCGCCAGCAGCCAAGATACGCCTGCGGATACGCAGTATTTT
CASSQDTPADTQYF
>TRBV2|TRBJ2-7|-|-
TGTGCCACCAGACAGTCCTACGAGCAGTACTTC
CATRQSYEQYF
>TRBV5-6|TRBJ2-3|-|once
TGTGCCAGCAGCCCACTCGGGGGAGCCCCCACAGATACGCAGTATTTT
CASSPLGGAPTDTQYF
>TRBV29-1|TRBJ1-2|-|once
TGCAGCGTTGGACAGGAAGCTAACTATGGCTACACCTTC
CSVGQEANYGYTF
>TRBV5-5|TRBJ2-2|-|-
TGTGCCAGCAGCCCCACCGGACAGAACACCGGGGAGCTGTTTTTT
CASSPTGQNTGELFF
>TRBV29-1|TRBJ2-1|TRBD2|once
TGCAGCGTTGATCGGTCTAGCGGGAGGGATGAGCAGTTCTTC
CSVDRSSGRDEQFF
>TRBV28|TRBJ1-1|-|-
TGTGCCAGCAGTTTCATACAGAACACTGAAGCTTTCTTT
CASSFIQNTEAFF
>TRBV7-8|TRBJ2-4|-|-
TGTGCCAGCAGCCCGACGGCGGGGGCGGGAAACATTCAGTACTTC
CASSPTAGAGNIQYF
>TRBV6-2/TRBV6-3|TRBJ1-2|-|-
TGTGCCAGCAGTGGACAGCACCTCTATGGCTACACCTTC
CASSGQHLYGYTF
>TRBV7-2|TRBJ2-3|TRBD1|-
TGTGCCAGCAGCTGGACAGGGACCCACACAGATACGCAGTATTTT
CASSWTGTHTDTQYF
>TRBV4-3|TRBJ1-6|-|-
TGCGCCAGCAGCCAGGGGACTAAGATTTCACCCCTCCACTTT
CASSQGTKISPLHF
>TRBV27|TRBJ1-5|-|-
TGTGCCAGCAGTTTATCGACGGGAGGGGCTCAGCCCCAGCATTTT
CASSLSTGGAQPQHF
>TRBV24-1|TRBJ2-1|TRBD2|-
TGTGCCACCAGTGAGCCGGGACTAGGTTACAATGAGCAGTTCTTC
CATSEPGLGYNEQFF
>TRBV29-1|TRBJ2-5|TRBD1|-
TGCAGCGTGGAGGCAGGGGGCCAAGAGACCCAGTACTTC
CSVEAGGQETQYF
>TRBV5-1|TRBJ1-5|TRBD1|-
TGCGCCAGCAGCTTGTCGGGGACAGGGAATCAGCCCCAGCATTTT
CASSLSGTGNQPQHF
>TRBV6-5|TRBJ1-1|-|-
TGTGCCAGCAGTTACTCTCCGGACACGGGGGACACTGAAGCTTTCTTT
CASSYSPDTGDTEAFF
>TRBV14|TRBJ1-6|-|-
TGTGCCAGCAGCCTCCCCGGGGGATATAATTCACCCCTCCACTTT
CASSLPGGYNSPLHF
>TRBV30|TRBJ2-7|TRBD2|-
TGTGCCTGGGACACCGGGACTAGGGACTACGAGCAGTACTTC
CAWDTGTRDYEQYF
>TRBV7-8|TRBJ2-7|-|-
TGTGCCAGCTGGGCGGGATTAGCCTCCTACGAGCAGTACTTC
CASWAGLASYEQYF
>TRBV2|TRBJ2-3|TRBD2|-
TGTGCCAGCAGTGGCGGGGAACTAGCGGGTGCCGGTACGCAGTATTTT
CASSGGELAGAGTQYF
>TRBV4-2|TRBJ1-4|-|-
TGTGCCAGCAGCCAAGCGGGACATAATAATGAAAAACTGTTTTTT
CASSQAGHNNEKLFF
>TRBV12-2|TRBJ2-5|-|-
TGTGCAAGTCGCCCCGCGGCTAGCCAGGAGACCCAGTACTTC
CASRPAASQETQYF
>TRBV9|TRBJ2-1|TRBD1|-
TGTGCCAGCAGCCCCCTGGGAGGATGGGACAGGGGAATGGATGAGCAGTTCTTC
CASSPLGGWDRGMDEQFF
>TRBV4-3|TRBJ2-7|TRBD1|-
TGCGCCAGCAGCCAGGGCACCGGACAGGGCTTGAGCTCCTACGAGCAGTACTTC
CASSQGTGQGLSSYEQYF
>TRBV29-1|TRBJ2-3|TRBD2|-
TGCAGCGTTAGGCGGGGGGGCGCAGATACGCAGTATTTT
CSVRRGGADTQYF
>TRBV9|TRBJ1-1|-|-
TGTGCCAGCAGCACATTAGGGACACCGAACACTGAAGCTTTCTTT
CASSTLGTPNTEAFF
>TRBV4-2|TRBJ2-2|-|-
TGTGCCAGCAGCCAGCTAGGATTGTACACCGGGGAGCTGTTTTTT
CASSQLGLYTGELFF
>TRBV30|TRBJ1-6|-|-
TGTGCCTGGAGGGGACTGACCTCCTATAATTCACCCCTCCACTTT
CAWRGLTSYNSPLHF
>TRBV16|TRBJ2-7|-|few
TGTGCCAGCAGCCAAGAGAGACAGGCCTACGAGCAGTACTTC
CASSQERQAYEQYF
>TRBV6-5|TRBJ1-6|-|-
TGTGCCAGCAGGGCCCAGGGCTCCTATAATTCACCCCTCCACTTT
CASRAQGSYNSPLHF
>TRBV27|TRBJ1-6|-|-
TGTGCCAGCAGTACCGGGTGGGGGCCCAATTCACCCCTCCACTTT
CASSTGWGPNSPLHF
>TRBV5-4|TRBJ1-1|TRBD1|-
TGTGCCAGCAGCCCGCCGGACAGGGAGGAAGCTTTCTTT
CASSPPDREEAFF
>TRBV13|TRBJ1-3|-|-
TGTGCCAGCAGGAAACAGGGTATCGACTCTGGAAACACCATATATTTT
CASRKQGIDSGNTIYF
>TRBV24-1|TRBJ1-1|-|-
TGTGCCACCAGTGATTTCGGGGGGACTGAAGCTTTCTTT
CATSDFGGTEAFF
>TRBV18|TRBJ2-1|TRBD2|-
TGTGCCAGCTCACCACGCGAGGTCCGGGGGGTCAGCTCCTACAATGAGCAGTTCTTC
CASSPREVRGVSSYNEQFF
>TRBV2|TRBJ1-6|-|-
TGTGCCAGCAGCCTGAAACAGGGATCACCCCTCCACTTT
CASSLKQGSPLHF
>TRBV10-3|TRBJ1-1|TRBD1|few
TGTGCCATCAGTGACAGGGGGGACACTGAAGCTTTCTTT
CAISDRGDTEAFF